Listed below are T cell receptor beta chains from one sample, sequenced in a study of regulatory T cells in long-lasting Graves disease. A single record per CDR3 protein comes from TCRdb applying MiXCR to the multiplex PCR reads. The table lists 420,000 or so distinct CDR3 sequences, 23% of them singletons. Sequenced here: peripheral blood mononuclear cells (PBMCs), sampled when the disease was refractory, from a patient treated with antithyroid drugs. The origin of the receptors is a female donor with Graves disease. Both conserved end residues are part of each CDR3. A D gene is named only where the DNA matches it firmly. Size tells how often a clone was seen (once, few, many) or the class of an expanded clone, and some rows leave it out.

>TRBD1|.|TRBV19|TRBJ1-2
CASSVTGASYGYTF
TGTGCCAGTAGTGTGACAGGGGCGAGCTATGGCTACACCTTC
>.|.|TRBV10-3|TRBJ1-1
CAIRPSGALPEAFF
TGTGCCATCAGGCCCTCGGGAGCGCTACCTGAAGCTTTCTTT
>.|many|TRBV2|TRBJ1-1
CASKGEMNTEAFF
TGTGCCAGCAAGGGGGAGATGAACACTGAAGCTTTCTTT
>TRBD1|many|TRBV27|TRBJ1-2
CASSPYTGGGYTF
TGTGCCAGCAGTCCGTACACAGGGGGCGGCTACACCTTC
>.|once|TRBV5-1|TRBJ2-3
CASSLALEMSTDTQYF
TGCGCCAGCAGCTTGGCCTTGGAGATGAGCACAGATACGCAGTATTTT
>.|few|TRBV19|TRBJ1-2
CASRHRAREDGYTF
TGTGCCAGTAGGCATCGAGCCAGGGAGGATGGCTACACCTTC
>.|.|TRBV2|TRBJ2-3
CASSVSGDTQYF
TGTGCCAGCAGTGTCTCAGGAGATACGCAGTATTTT
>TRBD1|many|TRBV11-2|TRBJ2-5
CASSRRGQETQYF
TGTGCCAGCAGCCGCAGGGGGCAAGAGACCCAGTACTTC
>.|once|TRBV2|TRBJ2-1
CASSRGEDNEQFF
TGTGCCAGCAGCAGGGGGGAAGACAATGAGCAGTTCTTC
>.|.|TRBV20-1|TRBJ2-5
CSARTSVGTQYF
TGCAGTGCTAGAACTAGTGTGGGGACCCAGTACTTC
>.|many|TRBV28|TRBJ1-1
CASTSGSLFSTEAFF
TGTGCCAGCACCTCCGGCTCTCTGTTTAGCACTGAAGCTTTCTTT
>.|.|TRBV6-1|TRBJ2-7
CASLGTSPTYEQYF
TGTGCCAGCCTGGGGACGAGCCCAACCTACGAGCAGTACTTC
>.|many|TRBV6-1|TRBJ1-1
CASSPSRDMNTEAFF
TGTGCCAGCAGTCCGTCCCGAGACATGAACACTGAAGCTTTCTTT
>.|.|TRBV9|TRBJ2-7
CASSVGPRTVNEQYF
TGTGCCAGCAGCGTAGGACCTAGGACTGTCAACGAGCAGTACTTC
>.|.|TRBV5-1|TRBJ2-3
CASSPEADTQYF
TGCGCCAGCAGCCCCGAGGCAGATACGCAGTATTTT
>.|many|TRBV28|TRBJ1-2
CASSLSVRDNGYTF
TGTGCCAGCAGTTTATCGGTCAGGGATAATGGCTACACCTTC
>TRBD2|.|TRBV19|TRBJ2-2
CASSYPSGRRITGELFF
TGTGCCAGTAGTTACCCTAGCGGGAGACGCATCACCGGGGAGCTGTTTTTT
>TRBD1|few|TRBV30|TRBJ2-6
CAWTGQGFRSGANVLTF
TGTGCCTGGACGGGACAGGGGTTTAGATCTGGGGCCAACGTCCTGACTTTC
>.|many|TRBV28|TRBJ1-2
CASIGRSYGYTF
TGTGCCAGCATAGGCAGATCATATGGCTACACCTTC
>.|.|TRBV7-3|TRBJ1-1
CASSPSGEVEAFF
TGTGCCAGCAGCCCCTCAGGGGAAGTTGAAGCTTTCTTT
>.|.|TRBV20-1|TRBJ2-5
CSARSGTIQETQYF
TGCAGTGCTAGATCCGGGACAATCCAAGAGACCCAGTACTTC
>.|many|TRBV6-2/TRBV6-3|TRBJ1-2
CASSYSVAGAYGYTF
TGTGCCAGCAGTTACTCCGTGGCAGGGGCCTATGGCTACACCTTC
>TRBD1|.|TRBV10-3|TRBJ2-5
CAISRDRGETQYF
TGTGCCATCTCCAGGGACAGGGGGGAGACCCAGTACTTC
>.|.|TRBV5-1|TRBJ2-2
CASSSNTSPTGELFF
TGCGCCAGCAGCTCAAATACTAGTCCCACCGGGGAGCTGTTTTTT
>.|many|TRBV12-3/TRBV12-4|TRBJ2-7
CASSQVASSYEQYF
TGTGCCAGCAGTCAGGTTGCAAGCTCCTACGAGCAGTACTTC
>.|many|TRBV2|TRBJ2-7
CASSAMAVEQYF
TGTGCCAGCAGTGCAATGGCGGTCGAGCAGTACTTC
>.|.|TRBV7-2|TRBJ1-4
CASSLVGTATNEKLFF
TGTGCCAGCAGCTTAGTTGGCACAGCAACTAATGAAAAACTGTTTTTT
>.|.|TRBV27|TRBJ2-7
CASSPVQGRREQYF
TGTGCCAGCAGTCCCGTACAGGGGAGGAGGGAGCAGTACTTC
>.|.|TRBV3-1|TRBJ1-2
CASSQGLGYRVLSGHYGYTF
TGTGCCAGCAGCCAAGGCCTAGGTTACAGGGTACTGTCGGGTCACTATGGCTACACCTTC
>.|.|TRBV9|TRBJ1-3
CASSDESGNTIYF
TGTGCCAGCAGCGATGAGTCTGGAAACACCATATATTTT
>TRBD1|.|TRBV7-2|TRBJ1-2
CASSLDFQGALRGYTF
TGTGCCAGCAGCTTAGATTTTCAGGGGGCTTTGCGGGGCTACACCTTC
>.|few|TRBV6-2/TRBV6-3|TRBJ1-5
CASSYLQGSNQPQHF
TGTGCCAGCAGTTACTTACAAGGGTCCAATCAGCCCCAGCATTTT
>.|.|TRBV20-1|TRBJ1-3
CSASKPTVSGNTIYF
TGCAGTGCTAGTAAACCGACAGTCTCTGGAAACACCATATATTTT
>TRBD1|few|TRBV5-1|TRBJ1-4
CASSPDRGAEKLFF
TGCGCCAGCAGCCCTGACAGGGGAGCGGAAAAACTGTTTTTT
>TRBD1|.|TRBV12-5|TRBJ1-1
CASGLVWDSSAVNTEAFF
TGTGCTAGTGGTTTGGTATGGGACAGCTCCGCGGTGAACACTGAAGCTTTCTTT
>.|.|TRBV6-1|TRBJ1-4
CASSEKGSALEGKLFF
TGTGCCAGCAGTGAAAAAGGGTCAGCTCTTGAAGGGAAACTGTTTTTT
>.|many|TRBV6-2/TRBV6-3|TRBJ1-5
CASSYGGGGQPQHF
TGTGCCAGCAGTTACGGGGGGGGCGGTCAGCCCCAGCATTTT
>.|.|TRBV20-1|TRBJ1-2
CSARDGGGGRYGYTF
TGCAGTGCTAGAGATGGGGGGGGGGGACGCTATGGCTACACCTTC
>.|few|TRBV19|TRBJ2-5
CASGPGTHQETQYF
TGTGCCAGTGGACCGGGAACACATCAAGAGACCCAGTACTTC
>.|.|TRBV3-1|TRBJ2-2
CASSQDHGTGELFF
TGTGCCAGCAGCCAAGATCACGGCACCGGGGAGCTGTTTTTT
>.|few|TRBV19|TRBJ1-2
CASKVRENYGYTF
TGTGCCAGTAAAGTCAGGGAAAACTATGGCTACACCTTC
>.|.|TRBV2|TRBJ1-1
CASSQARLQGLNTEAFF
TGTGCCAGCAGCCAAGCCAGATTGCAGGGATTGAACACTGAAGCTTTCTTT
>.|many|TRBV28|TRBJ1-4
CASSLTVLNEKLFF
TGTGCCAGCAGTTTAACGGTTCTTAATGAAAAACTGTTTTTT
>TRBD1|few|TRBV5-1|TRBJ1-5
CASSLEGQGHQPQHF
TGCGCCAGCAGCTTGGAGGGACAGGGCCATCAGCCCCAGCATTTT
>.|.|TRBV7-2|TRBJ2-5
CASSLVKTQYF
TGTGCCAGCAGCTTAGTCAAGACCCAGTACTTC
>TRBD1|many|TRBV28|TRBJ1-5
CASKLTGGWQPQHF
TGTGCCAGCAAATTGACAGGGGGCTGGCAGCCCCAGCATTTT